Below are 3 T cell receptor beta chains sequenced from a single sample in a study of blood T cell repertoires in COVID-19. Clones were sequenced by immunoSEQ multiplex PCR, and TCRdb holds only the in-frame ones, with some missing. In the table there are around 170,000 clones, around 80% of which are singletons. The source material was peripheral blood. These receptors came from a man aged 25 to 40 with active or convalescent COVID-19.

The V and J genes are TRBV29-1 and TRBJ1-1, with 8 bases aligning to TRBD1. This CDR3 contains 16 residues. Looked up from germline, CDR1 is SQVTM and CDR2 is ANQGSEA. Germline trimming cut 5 bases from V and 4 bases from J; bases unmatched to any gene: 15. CDR3 sequence (DNA): TGCAGCGTTCGACCCGACAGGGGATTTATCGGCACTGAAGCTTTCTTT. Translation gives CSVRPDRGFIGTEAFF.

This clone counts as medium-sized. The CDR3 sequence is CASRPSGGADEQFF. In DNA form, the CDR3 reads TGTGCCAGCAGACCTAGCGGGGGGGCAGATGAGCAGTTCTTC. The rearrangement links TRBV9 to TRBJ2-1, with TRBD2 matching 12 bases. This CDR3 has 14 residues. Looked up from germline, CDR1 is SGDLS and CDR2 is YYNGEE. V was clipped by 5 bases and J by 8 bases; unmatched bases: 5.

The rearrangement joins TRBV7-9 to TRBJ1-2; no reliable D call. This CDR3 spans 15 amino acids. Germline V gene sequence: CDR1 SEHNR, CDR2 FQNEAQ (reference sequence). Between the trimmed V and J ends, which lost 2 bases and 0 bases, there was a span of 10 bases. The CDR3 coding sequence is TGTGCCAGCAGCTTATTGGCCGGGGCTAACTATGGCTACACCTTC. This gives the protein CASSLLAGANYGYTF. Supplemented by reference TRBV7-9 and TRBJ1-2, the full variable domain reads DTGVSQNPRHKITKRGQNVTFRCDPISEHNRLYWYRQTLGQGPEFLTYFQNEAQLEKSRLLSDRFSAERPKGSFSTLEIQRTEQGDSAMYLCASSLLAGANYGYTFGSGTRLTVV.